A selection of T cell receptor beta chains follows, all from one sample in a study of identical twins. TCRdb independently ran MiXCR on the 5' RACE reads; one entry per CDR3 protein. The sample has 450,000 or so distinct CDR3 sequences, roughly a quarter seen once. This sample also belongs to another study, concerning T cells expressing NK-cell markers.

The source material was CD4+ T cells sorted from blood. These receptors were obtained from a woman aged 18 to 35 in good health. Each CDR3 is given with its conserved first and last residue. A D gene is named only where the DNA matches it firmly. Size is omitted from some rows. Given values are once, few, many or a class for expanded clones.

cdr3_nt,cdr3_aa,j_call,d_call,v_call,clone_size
TGCAGCGGCGCCACCGACAGGTACAATGAGCAGTTCTTC,CSGATDRYNEQFF,TRBJ2-1,.,TRBV20-1,few
TGTGCCAGCAGCGCTGAGTATCAGCCCCAGCATTTT,CASSAEYQPQHF,TRBJ1-5,.,TRBV7-9,few
TGTGCCAGCAGCGTAGATGGCCTCTTCCCAGAGACCCAGTACTTC,CASSVDGLFPETQYF,TRBJ2-5,.,TRBV9,few
TGTGCCAGCAGTAAAACCGGGACTAGCGCCTACGAGCAGTACTTC,CASSKTGTSAYEQYF,TRBJ2-7,TRBD2,TRBV6-1,.
TGCAGTGCCCCCGGGACAGGGGGGCAGCCCCAGCATTTT,CSAPGTGGQPQHF,TRBJ1-5,TRBD1,TRBV20-1,many
TGCAGTGCTCAAAGCGCGGGCTCCTACAATGAGCAGTTCTTC,CSAQSAGSYNEQFF,TRBJ2-1,.,TRBV20-1,few
TGTGCCAGCAGTTTGAATCGAGAGTCCCCGGACAATTCCTACGAGCAGTACTTC,CASSLNRESPDNSYEQYF,TRBJ2-7,.,TRBV27,.
TGTGCCACCAGCAGAGGATTCGGGACAGAGACCCAGTACTTC,CATSRGFGTETQYF,TRBJ2-5,.,TRBV15,few
TGTGCCAGCTCACCAGCTAGCGTCTATGAGCAGTTCTTC,CASSPASVYEQFF,TRBJ2-1,.,TRBV18,once
TGTGCCAGCAGTCGACAGGGGGCGAACACCGGGGAGCTGTTTTTT,CASSRQGANTGELFF,TRBJ2-2,TRBD1,TRBV12-3/TRBV12-4,many
TGTGCCAGCAGTATCGAGTGGGGTGCCACTGAAGCTTTCTTT,CASSIEWGATEAFF,TRBJ1-1,.,TRBV12-3/TRBV12-4,few
TGTGCCAGCAGGGAGAGGGGCACGCAGTATTTT,CASRERGTQYF,TRBJ2-3,.,TRBV2,.